This T cell receptor (beta chain) appears in the sequencing data of a study of shared clonotypes between healthy human individuals. Comments on this clone: The sample carries other DNA sequences with the same CDR3.

Healthy HIV-negative adults without recent acute infections or vaccinations served as donors. Nashville, Tennessee was home to all donors, who were Caucasian adults. Naive CD45RA+ and memory CD45RA-negative subsets were split from CD4+ cells. V was pared by 8 bases and J by 1 base, with 12 bases between. The CDR3 covers 13 residues. Per the germline V gene, CDR1 is MNHEY and CDR2 is SVGAGI. This table comes from immunoSEQ multiplex PCR, and its TCRdb copy is limited to in-frame clones, with some not included. Of about 2.4 million clones listed, 90% to 95% are singletons. The chain has TRBV6-5 and TRBJ2-7, with D uncertain. The sequence was collected from a man between 18 and 35 years old in good health. Sequenced input: naive CD4+ T cells sorted from blood. Subset indicated: CD45RA+ positively selected. CDR3 nucleotide sequence: TGTGCCAGCCGAAAGGCTGGATCCTACGAGCAGTACTTC. Residues: CASRKAGSYEQYF.